This T cell receptor (beta chain) was observed in a study of blood T cell repertoires in COVID-19. Clones were read by immunoSEQ multiplex PCR, and TCRdb kept only the in-frame ones, dropping some. The data show 150,000 to 200,000 clones, approximately 80% seen once. The CDR3 totals 15 residues. Trimming took 2 bases from V and 5 from J, leaving 15 bases between them. Germline values: CDR1 KGHSH, CDR2 LQKENI. Sequenced material: peripheral blood. This sequence was found in an elderly woman with COVID-19, enrolled during active disease. The rearrangement links TRBV18 to TRBJ1-1, with TRBD1 as a possible D gene (6 bases). This CDR3 reads CASSPSTGRETEAFF. CDR3 nucleotide sequence: TGTGCCAGCTCACCAAGTACAGGGCGCGAAACTGAAGCTTTCTTT.